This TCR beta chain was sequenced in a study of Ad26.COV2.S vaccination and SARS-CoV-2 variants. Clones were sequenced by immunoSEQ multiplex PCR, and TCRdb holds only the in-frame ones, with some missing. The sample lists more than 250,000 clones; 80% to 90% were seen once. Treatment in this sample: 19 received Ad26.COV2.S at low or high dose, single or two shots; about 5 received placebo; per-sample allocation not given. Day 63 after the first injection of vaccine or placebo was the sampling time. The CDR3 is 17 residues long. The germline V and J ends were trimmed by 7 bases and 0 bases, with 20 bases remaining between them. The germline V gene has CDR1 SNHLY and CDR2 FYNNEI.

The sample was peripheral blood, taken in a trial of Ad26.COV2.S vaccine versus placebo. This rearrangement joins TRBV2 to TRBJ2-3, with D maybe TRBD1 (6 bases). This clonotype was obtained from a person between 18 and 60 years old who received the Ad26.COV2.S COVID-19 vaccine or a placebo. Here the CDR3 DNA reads TGTGCCAGCACCGAAACCCCCGGGACACGGAGCACAGATACGCAGTATTTT. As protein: CASTETPGTRSTDTQYF.